This T cell receptor (beta chain) was retrieved from a study of T cells in Graves' hyperthyroidism and ophthalmopathy. Germline V CDR1 and CDR2: SGDLS, YYNGEE. The CDR3 covers 16 residues. The ends lost 3 bases at V and 5 bases at J; junction bases unmatched: 10. Using RNA transcripts as the source, TCR beta CDR3 regions were amplified. HTBI primers were the set used in a first-round RT-PCR of the TCR CDR3. From the multiplex PCR reads, TCRdb called clonotypes with MiXCR, one entry per CDR3 protein. The sample lists about 640,000 distinct CDR3 sequences; around 20% were seen once. Sequencing input: blood. This rearrangement joins TRBV9 to TRBJ2-5; 10 nucleotides match TRBD1. This clonotype was sampled from a man aged 25-40 years with Graves' ophthalmopathy. CDR3 sequence (DNA): TGTGCCAGCAGCGATACGACAGGGGGCCATGGGGAGACCCAGTACTTC. Its translation is CASSDTTGGHGETQYF.